Below are 24 T cell receptor beta chains sequenced from a single sample in a study of identical twins (dated by TCRdb to 2016 to 2017). Receptors were amplified or captured by 5' RACE. TCRdb records Illumina HiSeq 2000 as the sequencer. TCRdb itself trimmed the public reads at Q25 with fastp, ran MiXCR and retained productive beta chains. Rows with one shared CDR3 protein collapse into an entry with the most common genes and DNA. Counted in this sample were some 560,000 distinct CDR3 sequences; around 9.6% of them appeared once. The ten largest clones represent roughly 3.2% of the sample. The data were also submitted as part of a second study, on yellow fever vaccine responses in identical twins.

Sequenced input: PBMCs. The receptor set was obtained from a woman aged 18-30 years in good health.

The chain uses TRBV20-1 and TRBJ1-2; tentatively, D is TRBD1 (5 bases). The CDR3 extends over 13 amino acids. The V end was cut by 4 bases, the J end by 3 bases, with 12 bases between. Germline CDR1 is DFQATT and CDR2 is SNEGSKA (reference sequence). The CDR3 coding sequence is TGCAGTGCTACGAATCAGGGAGACTATGGCTACACCTTC. It specifies CSATNQGDYGYTF.

This clonotype has only a few counts. The chain combines TRBV7-2 with TRBJ2-5; no reliable D call. Deletions cut 1 base from V and 5 bases from J, with 11 bases between. Per the germline V gene, CDR1 is SGHTA and CDR2 is FQGNSA. The CDR3 has 14 residues. In nucleotides, the CDR3 is TGTGCCAGCAGCTTAGGGACGAATGGGGAGACCCAGTACTTC. Residues: CASSLGTNGETQYF.

This clonotype was observed a handful of times. The CDR3 region has the DNA TGTGCCACCAGTGGAAGCACAGACACCGGGGAGCTGTTTTTT. This gives the protein CATSGSTDTGELFF. The V and J genes are TRBV24-1 and TRBJ2-2; D is unclear. This CDR3 comprises 14 residues. Trimming took 5 bases from V and 3 from J, leaving 9 bases between them. The V gene's germline CDR1 is KGHDR and CDR2 SFDVKD.

This chain joins TRBV9 and TRBJ2-1; 8 bases map to TRBD1. Germline CDR1 reads SGDLS; CDR2 reads YYNGEE. This CDR3 contains 14 residues. Unmatched junction bases numbered 5, after V lost 4 bases and J lost 5 bases. The CDR3 spells CASSQQGDDNEQFF. The CDR3 nucleotides are TGTGCCAGCAGCCAACAGGGGGACGACAATGAGCAGTTCTTC.

This clonotype was counted a few times. The chain combines TRBV4-3 with TRBJ2-3; tentatively, D is TRBD1 or TRBD2 (6 bases each). This CDR3 contains 15 residues. V was shortened by 4 bases and J by 2 bases, with 13 bases between the two germline ends. Germline V gives CDR1 LGHNA, CDR2 YSLEER. CDR3 coding DNA: TGCGCCAGCAGCCGGGGGGCGTCAGCCACAGATACGCAGTATTTT. Its translation is CASSRGASATDTQYF.

This clonotype was detected many times. The V call is TRBV6-1, the J call TRBJ2-3, with TRBD1 matching over 7 bases. Germline CDR1 is MNHNS and CDR2 is SASEGT. The CDR3 totals 15 residues. After removal of 6 bases from V and 0 bases from J, the junction contained 6 bases not matched to a gene. The CDR3 bases are TGTGCCAGCAGCCCGGGACAGACTAGCACAGATACGCAGTATTTT. Its translation is CASSPGQTSTDTQYF.

The table lists this clonotype with a few counts. This rearrangement joins TRBV12-3 or TRBV12-4 to TRBJ2-2; D ambiguous. This CDR3 is built from 13 residues. Trimming shortened V by 4 bases and J by 6 bases, and 9 bases separated the two germline ends. The CDR3 sequence: CASSYILSGELFF. Written as DNA, the CDR3 is TGTGCCAGCAGTTATATACTTTCCGGGGAGCTGTTTTTT.

This clonotype has only one observation. DNA of the CDR3: TGTGCCAGCAGTGCTAGCGGGAGCCGCGAGCAGTACTTC. It specifies CASSASGSREQYF. The rearrangement uses TRBV6-1 and TRBJ2-7; TRBD2 aligns across 10 bases. This CDR3 has 13 amino acids. Per the germline V gene, CDR1 is MNHNS and CDR2 is SASEGT. V lost 4 bases to trimming and J lost 6 bases; unmatched junction nucleotides: 3.

V is TRBV6-5 and J is TRBJ2-3; 9 nucleotides match TRBD2. The CDR3 has 15 residues. Germline-derived CDR1 and CDR2 are MNHEY and SVGAGI. The ends lost 4 bases at V and 0 bases at J; junction bases unmatched: 2. CDR3 in DNA: TGTGCCAGCAGTTTAGCGGGGGATAGCACAGATACGCAGTATTTT. Translating it yields CASSLAGDSTDTQYF.

This clonotype was observed a few times. This chain links TRBV10-3 with TRBJ2-3, with D maybe TRBD1 (5 bases). CDR3 length: 14 residues. V was pared by 4 bases and J by 2 bases, with 10 bases between. CDR1 and CDR2 from the germline V gene are ENHRY and SYGVKD. CDR3 sequence reads: CAISGEDNTDTQYF. As DNA, the CDR3 is TGTGCCATCAGTGGAGAGGACAACACAGATACGCAGTATTTT.

This clonotype was counted a few times. The chain uses TRBV7-9 and TRBJ1-1; 7 bases align to TRBD1. Trimming took 7 bases from V and 7 from J; bases not matched to a gene: 12. The CDR3 totals 14 residues. Germline CDR1 and CDR2: SEHNR and FQNEAQ (reference sequence). The CDR3, as DNA: TGTGCCAGCAAGAGTTACAGGGGAACAGGTGAAGCTTTCTTT. Amino acid sequence: CASKSYRGTGEAFF.

This clonotype was found many times. The V gene is TRBV7-6, the J gene TRBJ1-2; possibly TRBD1 for D (6 bases). CDR1 is SGHVS and CDR2 is FNYEAQ in the germline V gene. The CDR3 sequence is 15 residues long. Trimming took off 2 bases at V and 4 bases at J, with 14 bases between the two ends. CDR3 in DNA: TGTGCCAGCAGCTTATACAGGGCGGTGGGCTATGGCTACACCTTC. Residues: CASSLYRAVGYGYTF.

The V call is TRBV5-1, the J call TRBJ2-7, with 11 bases matching TRBD2. J lost 3 bases, V lost 3 bases, and 5 bases had no gene match. CDR1 is SGHRS, CDR2 YFSETQ, per germline. This CDR3 is built from 15 residues. The CDR3 is CASSSGLAESYEQYF. The DNA of the CDR3 is TGCGCCAGCAGCTCGGGACTAGCGGAGAGCTACGAGCAGTACTTC.

This clonotype showed up just a few times. V gene TRBV5-1 combines with J gene TRBJ2-1; D possibly corresponds to TRBD2 (6 bases). The germline V and J ends were trimmed by 0 bases and 6 bases, with 16 bases remaining between them. The CDR3 consists of 16 residues. Germline CDR1 SGHRS, CDR2 YFSETQ. This chain's CDR3 is CASSLGMTRFGNEQFF. The CDR3, as DNA: TGCGCCAGCAGCTTGGGAATGACTAGATTTGGCAATGAGCAGTTCTTC.

The chain joins TRBV12-3 or TRBV12-4 to TRBJ2-1, with 12 bases fitting TRBD2. CDR3 size: 15 residues. Trimming at V came to 6 bases and at J to 9 bases, leaving 9 bases not matched to a gene. The CDR3 sequence is CASSTTSGRLGEQFF. The CDR3 coding sequence is TGTGCCAGCAGCACTACTAGCGGGAGGCTTGGTGAGCAGTTCTTC.

This clonotype has a count of ten or more. This rearrangement joins TRBV5-1 to TRBJ1-1; D not resolved. Trimming pared 2 bases from V and 2 bases from J, leaving 10 bases between. Germline loops: CDR1 SGHRS, CDR2 YFSETQ. The CDR3 runs to 14 residues. The CDR3 nucleotides read TGCGCCAGCAGCTTCGAGACATTTAACACTGAAGCTTTCTTT. Its translation: CASSFETFNTEAFF.

This clonotype has at least ten counts. The rearrangement joins TRBV5-1 to TRBJ2-4, with D unclear. V dropped 1 base and J dropped 1 base, with 9 bases sitting between them. Germline CDR1 reads SGHRS; CDR2 reads YFSETQ. The CDR3 covers 15 residues. In nucleotides, the CDR3 is TGCGCCAGCAGCTTGAGGACGGACGCCAAAAACATTCAGTACTTC. Protein sequence: CASSLRTDAKNIQYF.

This clonotype was counted many times. The rearrangement links TRBV14 to TRBJ2-3; 7 bases fit TRBD1. Germline CDR1 reads SGHDN; CDR2 reads FVKESK. J gave up 2 bases and V 0 bases, and 8 bases lay outside the gene matches. CDR3 length: 17 amino acids. CDR3 nucleotides: TGTGCCAGCAGCCAAGAAAAGGGGACAGTCCTCACAGATACGCAGTATTTT. This codes for CASSQEKGTVLTDTQYF.

The V and J genes are TRBV19 and TRBJ2-7, with D possibly TRBD2 on 6 matching bases. CDR1 LNHDA and CDR2 SQIVND come from the germline V gene (reference sequence). CDR3 length: 15 amino acids. Trimming took off 4 bases at V and 2 bases at J, with 15 bases between the two ends. CDR3 in amino acids: CASSNAGLGTYEQYF. The CDR3 bases are TGTGCCAGTAGTAACGCGGGGCTAGGGACCTACGAGCAGTACTTC.

The genes are TRBV19 and TRBJ2-7, with a weak D call TRBD2 (5 bases). V was shortened by 2 bases and J by 6 bases, with 8 bases between the two germline ends. CDR1 and CDR2 (germline): LNHDA, SQIVND (reference sequence). The CDR3 is made up of 12 amino acids. CDR3 protein: CASSIRGREQYF. In nucleotides, the CDR3 is TGTGCCAGTAGTATACGGGGTCGCGAGCAGTACTTC.

This clonotype has more than one count but fewer than ten. V is TRBV2 and J is TRBJ2-3, with 11 bases fitting TRBD2. In germline, CDR1 is SNHLY, CDR2 FYNNEI. After removal of 9 bases from V and 4 bases from J, the junction contained 9 bases not matched to a gene. This CDR3 comprises 15 residues. CDR3 nucleotides: TGTGCCAGGCGACTAGCGGGAAGTCTGGCAGATACGCAGTATTTT. As protein: CARRLAGSLADTQYF.

This clonotype was seen more than once but under ten times. The chain employs TRBV7-3 and TRBJ2-2, with D unresolved. Germline V CDR1 and CDR2: SGHTA, FQGTGA. The CDR3 extends over 14 amino acids. V was shortened by 1 base and J by 6 bases, with 9 bases between the two germline ends. The CDR3 sequence is CASSLKTSAGELFF. Here the CDR3 DNA reads TGTGCCAGCAGCTTAAAGACGTCGGCCGGGGAGCTGTTTTTT.

In this sample, this clonotype turned up a few times. This sequence joins TRBV29-1 and TRBJ2-7; TRBD1 agrees at 7 bases. V was clipped by 6 bases and J by 3 bases; unmatched bases: 8. CDR3 length: 13 amino acids. CDR1 is SQVTM and CDR2 is ANQGSEA in the germline V gene. The CDR3 is CSVDRDGGYEQYF. CDR3 DNA sequence: TGCAGCGTAGACAGGGATGGGGGCTACGAGCAGTACTTC.

This clonotype was detected only a few times. The CDR3 coding sequence is TGTGCCAGCAGCTACACCCGAAGCAACGAGCAGTACTTC. It specifies CASSYTRSNEQYF. V usage is TRBV7-2 and J usage is TRBJ2-7; D remains unclear. CDR3 length: 13 residues. Germline V CDR1 and CDR2: SGHTA, FQGNSA. The V and J ends lost 4 bases and 5 bases respectively, with 12 bases between them. Drawing the rest from reference TRBV7-2 and TRBJ2-7, the complete variable domain is GAGVSQSPSNKVTEKGKDVELRCDPISGHTALYWYRQSLGQGLEFLIYFQGNSAPDKSGLPSDRFSAERTGGSVSTLTIQRTQQEDSAVYLCASSYTRSNEQYFGPGTRLTVT.